Shown below are 9 T cell receptor beta chains from a single sample sequenced in a study of blood T cell repertoires in COVID-19. Data came from immunoSEQ multiplex PCR; TCRdb stores just in-frame clones and leaves some out. Of around 330,000 clones in the sample, 85% were seen once. The sample taken for sequencing was PBMCs or T cells enriched from blood (not recorded which). These TCRs come from a woman aged 25-40 years who had been exposed to COVID-19.

The chain recombines TRBV7-8 with TRBJ1-2, with D possibly TRBD1 on 6 matching bases. Trimming stripped 1 base from V and 4 bases from J, with 13 bases between. The CDR3 runs 15 residues. Germline V gives CDR1 SGHVS, CDR2 FQNEAQ. In DNA, the CDR3 is TGTGCCAGCAGCTTAGAGGCAGGGGTGGGCTATGGCTACACCTTC. Its translation: CASSLEAGVGYGYTF.

The V call is TRBV2, the J call TRBJ1-5; possible D gene TRBD1, 5 bases. V gave up 1 base and J gave up 5 bases, with 12 bases separating them. Germline lookup yields CDR1 SNHLY and CDR2 FYNNEI. This CDR3 is 15 amino acids long. The CDR3 bases are TGTGCCAGCAGTGAAGTTTCGACAGCTCATCAGCCCCAGCATTTT. This codes for CASSEVSTAHQPQHF.

The chain employs TRBV5-1 and TRBJ1-5, with a possible D match to TRBD1 (6 bases). Trimming cost V 4 bases and J 5 bases, with 16 bases left between them. The CDR3 is 15 residues long. Germline CDR1 reads SGHRS; CDR2 reads YFSETQ. The CDR3 loop is CASSRSGDRDQPQHF. In DNA form, the CDR3 reads TGCGCCAGCAGCCGATCAGGGGATCGGGATCAGCCCCAGCATTTT.

The chain uses TRBV5-1 and TRBJ1-4; TRBD1 agrees at 9 bases. V gave up 4 bases and J gave up 5 bases; unmatched junction bases: 9. In germline, CDR1 is SGHRS, CDR2 YFSETQ. This CDR3 comprises 16 residues. The CDR3 is CASSPDRGVGNEKLFF. CDR3 in DNA: TGCGCCAGCAGCCCCGACAGGGGGGTAGGAAATGAAAAACTGTTTTTT.

The chain uses TRBV27 and TRBJ2-2, with 11 positions matching TRBD2. The V and J ends lost 2 bases and 7 bases, in that order; junction bases with no gene match: 6. The CDR3 sequence is 16 residues long. Germline lookup yields CDR1 MNHEY and CDR2 SMNVEV (reference sequence). CDR3 coding DNA: TGTGCCAGCAGTTTAAAACTAGCGGGAGTTGTCGGGGAGCTGTTTTTT. Protein sequence: CASSLKLAGVVGELFF.

The J gene is TRBJ1-4, the V gene TRBV5-4; maybe TRBD1 (5 bases). Germline V CDR1 and CDR2: SGHNT, YYREEE (reference sequence). The CDR3 is 14 residues long. Between the trimmed V and J ends, which lost 3 bases and 2 bases, there was a span of 8 bases. The CDR3 spells CASSWRGTNEKLFF. In nucleotides, the CDR3 is TGTGCCAGCAGCTGGAGGGGTACTAATGAAAAACTGTTTTTT.

The V and J genes are TRBV6-5 and TRBJ1-2, with D possibly TRBD1 on 5 matching bases. Per the germline V gene, CDR1 is MNHEY and CDR2 is SVGAGI. V dropped 5 bases and J dropped 7 bases, with 11 bases sitting between them. The CDR3 runs 12 residues. Written as DNA, the CDR3 is TGTGCCAGCAGTCAGGGTCTGAGTGGCTACACCTTC. It translates to CASSQGLSGYTF.

V usage is TRBV5-4 and J usage is TRBJ1-6; TRBD1 is a possible D gene (5 bases). Germline-derived CDR1 and CDR2 are SGHNT and YYREEE (reference sequence). With 0 bases removed from V and 6 bases from J, the gap between germline ends came to 10 bases. The CDR3 is made up of 15 amino acids. CDR3: CASSLGGTTNSPLHF. Here the CDR3 DNA reads TGTGCCAGCAGCTTGGGGGGGACTACTAATTCACCCCTCCACTTT.

V gene TRBV11-1 combines with J gene TRBJ1-2; D might be TRBD1 (5 bases). V was pared by 5 bases and J by 1 base, with 11 bases between. The germline V gene encodes CDR1 SGHAT and CDR2 FQDESV (reference sequence). The CDR3 extends over 14 amino acids. The CDR3 coding sequence is TGTGCCAGCAGCACAACAGGTTTTAACTATGGCTACACCTTC. It specifies CASSTTGFNYGYTF.